The clone carrying this TCR beta chain was recorded once. The CDR3 carries no conserved terminal phenylalanine or tryptophan, so it likely arises from a read error. The data are from a study of CD8+CD57+ T cells in acquired aplastic anemia. In patients chosen for sequencing, flow cytometry had shown CD8+CD57+ cell expansion. The template used for profiling TCR beta VDJ and CDR3 was genomic DNA. TCRdb reprocessed the reads via MiXCR and lists one record per CDR3 protein. The sample holds hundreds of thousands of distinct CDR3 sequences, about a third seen once. Germline CDR1 and CDR2: SEHNR and FQNEAQ (reference sequence). V was clipped by 4 bases and J by 8 bases; unmatched bases: 10. This CDR3 spans 15 amino acids.

The chain links TRBV7-9 to TRBJ1-1; 10 nucleotides agree with TRBD1. The specimen sequenced was sorted CD4+, CD8+, or CD8+CD57+ T cells (not recorded which) from PBMCs. The receptor comes from a human donor with aplastic anemia. Here the CDR3 reads CASSSDRGSLGEAFS. CDR3 nucleotides: TGTGCCAGCAGCTCGGACAGGGGGTCTCTCGGGGAAGCTTTCTCT.